This T cell receptor beta chain was captured in a study of T cells after yellow fever vaccination. The study, taken as a whole, reports: Once the booster was given, most primary-vaccination clones reappeared, at approximately 97% for CD4 and roughly 85% for CD8. In FACS-sorted repertoires, abundant clonotypes from the bulk population could appear as contaminants.

The V gene end was trimmed by 5 bases and the J gene end by 3 bases; junction bases not matched to a gene: 6. This CDR3 has 14 residues. Germline loops: CDR1 LGHDT, CDR2 YNNKEL (reference sequence). A universal primer site and UMIs were added as TCR cDNA was made by 5'RACE template switching. TCRdb re-derived calls from the 5' RACE reads in MiXCR, one entry per CDR3 protein. The data hold 300,000 to 350,000 distinct CDR3 sequences, with 4% to 5.5% observed a single time. The table lists this clonotype with a few counts. Its antigen remains unknown. The genes are TRBV3-1 and TRBJ1-2; the match to TRBD1 covers 7 bases. Sequencing was performed on PBMCs, taken 15 days after the yellow fever booster vaccination. The source of this sequence is a man aged 18 to 29 who received the YFV17D yellow fever vaccine. CDR3 sequence (DNA): TGTGCCAGCAGCGATACAGGGGCGCACTATGGCTACACCTTC. This encodes CASSDTGAHYGYTF.